Listed here are 12 T cell receptor beta chains from one sample, sequenced in a study of shared clonotypes between healthy human individuals. The protocol was immunoSEQ multiplex PCR, while the TCRdb copy is restricted to in-frame clones and leaves out a portion. Among around 1.9 million clones, more than 85% were seen once, and the ten largest hold 1.5% to 2%. Naive CD8 cells lacked CD45RO, underwent positive selection for CCR7 and left out terminally differentiated effector memory CD45RA+ cells. Sample: naive CD8+ T cells from PBMCs. The receptors shown here come from a man younger than 35 in good health. Some clones in this sample may be carry-over from other donors' samples.

The gene calls are TRBV4-2 and TRBJ1-3; the D gene is possibly TRBD1 (6 bases). Germline assignment: CDR1 LGHNA and CDR2 YNFKEQ. The length of the CDR3 is 16 residues. Here the CDR3 DNA reads TGTGCACTTCTCTCGTTCGGACAGTACTCTGGAAACACCATATATTTT. Protein sequence: CALLSFGQYSGNTIYF.

The CDR3 here is CAVGQGLGEQFF. The CDR3 DNA is TGTGCCGTGGGGCAGGGACTGGGCGAGCAGTTCTTC. The chain carries TRBV19 and TRBJ2-1, with D possibly being TRBD2 (6 bases). Germline V gene lookup returns CDR1 LNHDA and CDR2 SQIVND (reference sequence). The CDR3 contains 12 residues. Trimming stripped 11 bases from V and 10 bases from J, with 18 bases between.

The rearrangement links TRBV5-5 to TRBJ1-2; D might be TRBD1 (5 bases). Germline V lookup: CDR1 SGHKS, CDR2 YYEKEE (reference sequence). This CDR3 is built from 12 residues. Trimming pared 4 bases from V and 13 bases from J, leaving 17 bases between. CDR3 nucleotides: TGTGCCAGCAGCCCAGGGACCACTCGTTCCACCTTC. Protein sequence: CASSPGTTRSTF.

V is TRBV9 and J is TRBJ2-6, with TRBD1 as a possible D gene (5 bases). The CDR3 length is 17 residues. The V and J ends lost 0 bases and 2 bases respectively, with 12 bases between them. CDR1 is SGDLS and CDR2 is YYNGEE in the germline V gene. Written as DNA, the CDR3 is TGTGCCAGCAGCGTAGCTTTGACAGACGCTGGGGCCAACGTCCTGACTTTC. This sequence encodes CASSVALTDAGANVLTF.

The chain carries TRBV4-1 and TRBJ2-1; the D gene is possibly TRBD1 (7 bases). The CDR3 totals 14 residues. The V gene's germline CDR1 is MGHRA and CDR2 YSYEKL. The V and J ends lost 4 bases and 8 bases respectively, with 15 bases between them. Here the CDR3 reads CASSPRTGGDEQFF. DNA for the CDR3: TGCGCCAGCAGCCCCCGGACAGGAGGGGATGAGCAGTTCTTC.

The chain employs TRBV25-1 and TRBJ2-5, with D perhaps TRBD2 (5 bases). Per the germline V gene, CDR1 is MGHDK and CDR2 is SYGVNS. This CDR3 spans 11 amino acids. With 10 bases removed from V and 7 bases from J, the gap between germline ends came to 13 bases. CDR3 sequence (DNA): TGTGCCACCCTTCTCGCGGGGACCCAGTACTTC. It yields the protein CATLLAGTQYF.

J is TRBJ2-7 and V is TRBV13; 9 bases map to TRBD1. V lost 4 bases and J lost 5; bases outside the gene matches: 9. Germline V lookup: CDR1 PRHDT, CDR2 FYEKMQ (reference sequence). The CDR3 is 15 residues long. The CDR3 coding sequence is TGTGCCAGCAGCTCCCGGGACAGGGATTCCCACGAGCAGTACTTC. Translated, it gives CASSSRDRDSHEQYF.

The J gene is TRBJ2-3, the V gene TRBV7-9; D possibly uses TRBD1 or TRBD2 (5 bases each). There are 15 residues in the CDR3. CDR1 SEHNR and CDR2 FQNEAQ come from the germline V gene (reference sequence). The ends were cut back, 3 bases at V and 0 bases at J, with 10 bases in the middle. For the CDR3, the DNA is TGTGCCAGCAGCTTGTACCGGGACAGCACAGATACGCAGTATTTT. This encodes CASSLYRDSTDTQYF. Based on the CDR3 plus reference TRBV7-9 and TRBJ2-3, the full variable domain is DTGVSQNPRHKITKRGQNVTFRCDPISEHNRLYWYRQTLGQGPEFLTYFQNEAQLEKSRLLSDRFSAERPKGSFSTLEIQRTEQGDSAMYLCASSLYRDSTDTQYFGPGTRLTVL.

V is TRBV14 and J is TRBJ2-1; 7 bases fit TRBD1. Germline V CDR1 and CDR2: SGHDN, FVKESK. The V segment lost 4 bases and the J segment 0 bases; nucleotides outside the gene matches: 6. The CDR3 is 16 residues long. The DNA for the CDR3 is TGTGCCAGCAGCCCAAAGGACAGGCCCTCCTACAATGAGCAGTTCTTC. Translated: CASSPKDRPSYNEQFF.

This clone was detected only once. CDR3 DNA sequence: TGTGCCAGCAGCCCCGGACAGGGGGTACTGAGGAAGCAAGAGACCCAGTACTTC. Its protein is CASSPGQGVLRKQETQYF. This chain connects TRBV14 to TRBJ2-5, with TRBD1 matching over 10 bases. Germline CDR1 is SGHDN and CDR2 is FVKESK. The CDR3 runs to 18 residues. The V and J ends lost 4 bases and 2 bases, in that order; junction bases with no gene match: 13.

V usage is TRBV29-1 and J usage is TRBJ2-7, with TRBD1 identical over 10 bases. This CDR3 contains 15 residues. The trim removed 0 bases at V and 4 bases at J, leaving 6 bases unmatched. The germline V gene has CDR1 SQVTM and CDR2 ANQGSEA. Here the CDR3 DNA reads TGCAGCGTTGAAGAGGAGACAGGGGGCGATTACGAGCAGTACTTC. Translated, it gives CSVEEETGGDYEQYF.

This clone was seen only a few times. The rearrangement uses TRBV28 and TRBJ1-1; D unresolved. Per the germline V gene, CDR1 is MDHEN and CDR2 is SYDVKM. The CDR3 consists of 11 residues. Trimming removed 9 bases from V and 2 bases from J, with 7 bases in between. The CDR3 DNA is TGTGCCAGTCTAGGAAACACTGAAGCTTTCTTT. This gives the protein CASLGNTEAFF.